This T cell receptor (beta chain) was documented in a study of T cells in Graves' hyperthyroidism and ophthalmopathy. Across the whole study: Pretreatment peripheral blood was obtained at initial diagnosis.

Germline V gives CDR1 LGHDT, CDR2 YNNKEL (reference sequence). Trimming took off 4 bases at V and 0 bases at J, with 11 bases between the two ends. The CDR3 is 15 residues long. From approximately 9.1 ml of fresh peripheral blood, PBMCs were isolated. It was RNA transcripts that yielded the amplified TCR beta CDR3 regions. HTBI primers drove first-round RT-PCR of the TCR CDR3. TCRdb independently ran MiXCR on the multiplex PCR reads; one entry per CDR3 protein. The data contain roughly 400,000 distinct CDR3 sequences, 15% to 19% of them singletons. Study conclusions and caveats: In the analysis, a 13 V-J model separated ophthalmopathy from stable hyperthyroidism.

This clonotype was detected a few times. Its target is unknown. The sequence came from a young woman with Graves' hyperthyroidism that later progressed to Graves' ophthalmopathy. Input material: blood. The chain uses TRBV3-1 and TRBJ2-3; unclear D gene. CDR3 region: CASSPGLTSTDTQYF. CDR3 bases: TGTGCCAGCAGCCCGGGTCTTACTAGCACAGATACGCAGTATTTT.